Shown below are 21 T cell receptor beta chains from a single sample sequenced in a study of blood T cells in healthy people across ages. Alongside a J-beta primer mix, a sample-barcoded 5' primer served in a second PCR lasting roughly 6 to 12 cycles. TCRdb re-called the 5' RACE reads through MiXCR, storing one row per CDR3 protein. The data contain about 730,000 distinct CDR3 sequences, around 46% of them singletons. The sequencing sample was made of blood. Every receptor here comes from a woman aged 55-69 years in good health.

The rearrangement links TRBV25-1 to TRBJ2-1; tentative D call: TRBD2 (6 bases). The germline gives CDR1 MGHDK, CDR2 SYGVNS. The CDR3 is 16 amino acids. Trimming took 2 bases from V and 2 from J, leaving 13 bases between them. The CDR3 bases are TGTGCCAGCAGTGAACGGGGCGGGATGGCCTACAATGAGCAGTTCTTC. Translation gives CASSERGGMAYNEQFF.

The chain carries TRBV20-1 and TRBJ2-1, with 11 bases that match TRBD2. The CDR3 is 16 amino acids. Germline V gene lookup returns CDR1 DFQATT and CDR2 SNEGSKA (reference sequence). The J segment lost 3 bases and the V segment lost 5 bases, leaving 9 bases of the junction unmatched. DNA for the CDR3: TGCAGTGCTTCGAAAACTAGCGGGGGCTTCTACAATGAGCAGTTCTTC. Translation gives CSASKTSGGFYNEQFF.

The DNA of the CDR3 is TGTGCCAGCAGCTTAGCGGGGGTCTTGAACACCGGGGAGCTGTTTTTT. It encodes CASSLAGVLNTGELFF. The chain couples TRBV7-9 to TRBJ2-2, with D perhaps TRBD1 or TRBD2 (5 bases each). The CDR3 has 16 amino acids. V dropped 0 bases and J dropped 1 base, with 9 bases sitting between them. Germline CDR1 is SEHNR and CDR2 is FQNEAQ (reference sequence).

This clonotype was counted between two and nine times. The CDR3 nucleotides read TGCAGTGCCGACGGGACAGGACAAGTCGGCGAGCAGTACTTC. Protein sequence: CSADGTGQVGEQYF. The chain carries TRBV20-1 and TRBJ2-7; TRBD1 matches at 8 bases. This CDR3 comprises 14 residues. The germline gives CDR1 DFQATT, CDR2 SNEGSKA (reference sequence). V lost 6 bases to trimming and J lost 6 bases; unmatched junction nucleotides: 13.

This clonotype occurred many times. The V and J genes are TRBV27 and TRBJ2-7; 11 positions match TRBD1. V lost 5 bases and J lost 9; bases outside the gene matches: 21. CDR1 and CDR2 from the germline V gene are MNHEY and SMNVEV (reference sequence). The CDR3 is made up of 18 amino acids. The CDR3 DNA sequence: TGTGCCAGCAGTCCCTTCGGACAGGGGGCCCCCCTGTATGATGGGCAGTACTTC. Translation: CASSPFGQGAPLYDGQYF.

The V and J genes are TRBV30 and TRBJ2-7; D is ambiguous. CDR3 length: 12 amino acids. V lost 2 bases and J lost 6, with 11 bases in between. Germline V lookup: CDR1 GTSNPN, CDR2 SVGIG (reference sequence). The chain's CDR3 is CAWSQNSCEQYF. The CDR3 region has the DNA TGTGCCTGGAGTCAAAACAGCTGCGAGCAGTACTTC.

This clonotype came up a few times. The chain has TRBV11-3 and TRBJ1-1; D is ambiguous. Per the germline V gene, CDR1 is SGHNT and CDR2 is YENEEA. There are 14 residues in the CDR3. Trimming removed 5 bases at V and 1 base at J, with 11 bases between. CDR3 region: CASSAGGRNTEAFF. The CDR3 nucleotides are TGTGCCAGCAGCGCAGGAGGGAGGAACACTGAAGCTTTCTTT.

CDR3 DNA: TGTGCCAGCACCATGCAGGATTTCTTGGGCTACACCTTC. This codes for CASTMQDFLGYTF. V and J are TRBV7-8 and TRBJ1-2; the D is unclear. CDR3 length: 13 amino acids. V lost 7 bases and J lost 8, with 17 bases in between. CDR1 is SGHVS, CDR2 FQNEAQ, per germline. The variable domain in full, with the rest retrieved from reference TRBV7-8 and TRBJ1-2, is GAGVSQSPRYKVAKRGQDVALRCDPISGHVSLFWYQQALGQGPEFLTYFQNEAQLDKSGLPSDRFFAERPEGSVSTLKIQRTQQEDSAVYLCASTMQDFLGYTFGSGTRLTVV.

CDR3 in amino acids: CSADVGTMNTEAFF. For the CDR3, the DNA is TGCAGCGCCGATGTGGGCACCATGAACACTGAAGCTTTCTTT. The V and J genes are TRBV29-1 and TRBJ1-1; unclear D gene. The CDR3 extends over 14 amino acids. In germline, CDR1 is SQVTM, CDR2 ANQGSEA. V lost 7 bases to trimming and J lost 0 bases, with 15 bases between them.

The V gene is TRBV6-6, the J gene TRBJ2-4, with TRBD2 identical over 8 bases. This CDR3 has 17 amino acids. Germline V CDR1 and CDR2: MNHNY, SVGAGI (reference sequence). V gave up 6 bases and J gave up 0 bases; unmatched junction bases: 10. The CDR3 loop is CASSRLAGGLAKNIQYF. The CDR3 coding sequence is TGTGCCAGCAGCCGCCTCGCGGGAGGACTAGCCAAAAACATTCAGTACTTC.

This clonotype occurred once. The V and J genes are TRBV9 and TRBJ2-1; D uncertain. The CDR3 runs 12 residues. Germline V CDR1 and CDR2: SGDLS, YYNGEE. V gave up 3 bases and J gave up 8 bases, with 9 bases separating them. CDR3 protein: CASSEGYDEQFF. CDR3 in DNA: TGTGCCAGCAGCGAGGGATACGATGAGCAGTTCTTC.

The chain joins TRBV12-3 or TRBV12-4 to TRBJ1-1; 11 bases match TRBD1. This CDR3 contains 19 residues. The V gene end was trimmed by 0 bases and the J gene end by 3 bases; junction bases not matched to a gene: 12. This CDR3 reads CASSLARLPDRGRDTEAFF. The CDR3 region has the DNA TGTGCCAGCAGTTTAGCGCGCCTCCCGGACAGGGGGCGAGACACTGAAGCTTTCTTT.

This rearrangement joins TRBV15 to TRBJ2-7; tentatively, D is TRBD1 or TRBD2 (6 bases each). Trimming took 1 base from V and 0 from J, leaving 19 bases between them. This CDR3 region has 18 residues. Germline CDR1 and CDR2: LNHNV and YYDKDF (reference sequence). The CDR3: CATSRGRSRGLSSYEQYF. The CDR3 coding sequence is TGTGCCACCAGCAGAGGCCGATCCAGGGGACTTAGCTCCTACGAGCAGTACTTC.

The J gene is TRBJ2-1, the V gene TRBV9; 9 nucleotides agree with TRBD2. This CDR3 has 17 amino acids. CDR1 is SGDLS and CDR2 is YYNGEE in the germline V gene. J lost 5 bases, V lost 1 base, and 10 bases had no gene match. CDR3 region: CASSVMAGGVRNNEQFF. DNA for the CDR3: TGTGCCAGCAGCGTAATGGCGGGGGGGGTTAGGAACAATGAGCAGTTCTTC.

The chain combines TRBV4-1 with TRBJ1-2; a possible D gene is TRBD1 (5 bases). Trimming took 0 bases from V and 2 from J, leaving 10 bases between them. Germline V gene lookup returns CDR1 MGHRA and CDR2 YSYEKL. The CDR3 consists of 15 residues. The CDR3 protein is CASSQDDAGNYGYTF. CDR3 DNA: TGCGCCAGCAGCCAAGATGACGCAGGGAACTATGGCTACACCTTC.

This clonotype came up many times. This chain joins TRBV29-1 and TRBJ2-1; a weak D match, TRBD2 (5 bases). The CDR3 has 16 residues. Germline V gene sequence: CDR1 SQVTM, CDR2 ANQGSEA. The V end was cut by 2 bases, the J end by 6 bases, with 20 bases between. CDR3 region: CSVEPGLAQSGNEQFF. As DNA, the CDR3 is TGCAGCGTTGAACCAGGATTAGCGCAAAGCGGCAATGAGCAGTTCTTC.

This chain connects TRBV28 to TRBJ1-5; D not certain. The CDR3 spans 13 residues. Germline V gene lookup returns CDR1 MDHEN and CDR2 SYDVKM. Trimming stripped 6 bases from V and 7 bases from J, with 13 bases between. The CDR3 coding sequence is TGTGCCAGCAGCACTCTTTCGGGACAGCCCCAGCATTTT. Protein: CASSTLSGQPQHF.

The CDR3 region has the DNA TGCAGTGCTAGTTCAAATCAGGGCAGGGGCTATGGCTACACCTTC. Protein product: CSASSNQGRGYGYTF. The rearrangement joins TRBV20-1 to TRBJ1-2; D perhaps matches TRBD1 (6 bases). The CDR3 is 15 residues long. Germline V CDR1 and CDR2: DFQATT, SNEGSKA (reference sequence). V lost 3 bases and J 4 bases, leaving 18 bases between the germline ends.

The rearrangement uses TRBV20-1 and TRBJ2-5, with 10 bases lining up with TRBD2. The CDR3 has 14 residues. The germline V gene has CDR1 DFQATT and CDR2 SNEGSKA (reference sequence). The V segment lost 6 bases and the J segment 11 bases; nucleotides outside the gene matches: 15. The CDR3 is CSAASGRGYNEQYF. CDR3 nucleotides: TGCAGTGCCGCTAGCGGGAGAGGGTACAATGAGCAGTACTTC.

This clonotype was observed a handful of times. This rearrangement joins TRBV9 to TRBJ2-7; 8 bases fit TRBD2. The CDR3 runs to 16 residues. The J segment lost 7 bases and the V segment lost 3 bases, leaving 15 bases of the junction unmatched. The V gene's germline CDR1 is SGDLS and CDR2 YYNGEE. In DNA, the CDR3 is TGTGCCAGCAGCGGGCCCTCGGGGGGGCTTGTGAGTGAGCAGTACTTC. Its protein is CASSGPSGGLVSEQYF.

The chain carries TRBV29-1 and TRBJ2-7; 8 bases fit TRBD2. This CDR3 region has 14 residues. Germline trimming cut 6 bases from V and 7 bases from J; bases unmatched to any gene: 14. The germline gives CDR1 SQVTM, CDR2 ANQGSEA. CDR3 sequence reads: CSVGGTRNLREQYF. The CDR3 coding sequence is TGCAGCGTGGGGGGGACTAGGAATTTGAGGGAGCAGTACTTC.